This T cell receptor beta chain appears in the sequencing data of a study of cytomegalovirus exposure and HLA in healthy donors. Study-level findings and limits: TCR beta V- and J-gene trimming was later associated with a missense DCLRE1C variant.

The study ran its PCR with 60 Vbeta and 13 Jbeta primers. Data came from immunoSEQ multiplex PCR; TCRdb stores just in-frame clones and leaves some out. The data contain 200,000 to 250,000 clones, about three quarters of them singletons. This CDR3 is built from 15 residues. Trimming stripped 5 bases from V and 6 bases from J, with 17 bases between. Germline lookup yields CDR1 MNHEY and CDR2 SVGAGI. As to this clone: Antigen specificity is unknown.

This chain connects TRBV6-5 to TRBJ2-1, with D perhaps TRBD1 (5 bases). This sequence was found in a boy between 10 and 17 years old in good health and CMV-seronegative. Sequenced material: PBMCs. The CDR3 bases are TGTGCCAGCAGTCCCACCCAGGGAAGAGGCAATGAGCAGTTCTTC. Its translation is CASSPTQGRGNEQFF.